The 17 T cell receptor beta chains presented below share a single source sample, sequenced in a study of identical twins. TCRdb ran MiXCR on the 5' RACE reads and lists one entry per CDR3 protein. The repertoire has under 1 million distinct CDR3 sequences, around an eighth of them found once; the top ten carry 1.5% to 2%. The same specimen was also included in a second study, on yellow fever vaccine responses in identical twins.

The sequenced sample consisted of PBMCs. The receptors originated from a woman in her late teens or twenties in good health.

This clonotype was found many times. V gene TRBV12-3 or TRBV12-4 combines with J gene TRBJ2-1; D not resolved. The CDR3 contains 16 residues. Between the trimmed V and J ends, which lost 6 bases and 0 bases, there was a span of 15 bases. The CDR3 reads CASRRAQDSSYNEQFF. For the CDR3, the DNA is TGTGCCAGCAGACGAGCCCAGGATAGCTCCTACAATGAGCAGTTCTTC.

Comment on this clonotype: Mismatch with germline at one junction end may stem from a read error. Written as DNA, the CDR3 is TGTGCCAGCTCACTCACGGGACTAGCGAATACCGGGGAGCTGTTTTTT. As protein: CASSLTGLANTGELFF. The chain combines TRBV18 with TRBJ2-2, with TRBD2 matching over 10 bases. CDR1 is KGHSH and CDR2 is LQKENI in the germline V gene. This CDR3 contains 16 residues.

Ten or more counts support this clonotype. The chain links TRBV5-1 to TRBJ1-4; D is uncertain. There are 14 residues in the CDR3. V was trimmed by 0 bases and J by 0 bases, leaving 3 bases between them. Germline loops: CDR1 SGHRS, CDR2 YFSETQ. In DNA, the CDR3 is TGCGCCAGCAGCTTGGCTGCAACTAATGAAAAACTGTTTTTT. Translation: CASSLAATNEKLFF.

There are a few counts of this clonotype. This chain connects TRBV6-1 to TRBJ1-3; D is perhaps TRBD1 (5 bases). V lost 7 bases and J 5 bases, leaving 18 bases between the germline ends. The germline CDR1 and CDR2 sequences are MNHNS and SASEGT. The CDR3 spans 15 residues. CDR3 loop: CASTGTTDLRNTIYF. As DNA, the CDR3 is TGTGCCAGCACAGGAACGACAGACCTGAGAAACACCATATATTTT.

This chain links TRBV5-1 with TRBJ2-2, with TRBD2 matching 14 bases. Germline values: CDR1 SGHRS, CDR2 YFSETQ. The CDR3 totals 17 residues. V lost 4 bases and J lost 4; bases outside the gene matches: 6. The CDR3 DNA reads as TGCGCCAGCAGCCGGACTAGCGGGGGGCTCATCACCGGGGAGCTGTTTTTT. Translated: CASSRTSGGLITGELFF.

J is TRBJ2-5 and V is TRBV5-1, with D perhaps TRBD2 (5 bases). This CDR3 contains 14 residues. Per germline, CDR1 SGHRS and CDR2 YFSETQ. The V end lost 3 bases, the J end lost 5 bases, and 14 bases lay between the germline ends. The CDR3 here is CASSSSPPGETQYF. The CDR3 bases are TGCGCCAGCAGCTCCTCACCGCCGGGGGAGACCCAGTACTTC.

V gene TRBV20-1 combines with J gene TRBJ1-1, with no clear D. Trimming pared 3 bases from V and 5 bases from J, leaving 13 bases between. This CDR3 has 13 residues. The germline V gene encodes CDR1 DFQATT and CDR2 SNEGSKA (reference sequence). CDR3 sequence: CSAREGGWTEAFF. The CDR3 nucleotides read TGCAGTGCTAGGGAGGGCGGGTGGACTGAAGCTTTCTTT.

This clonotype has a count of ten or more. This chain uses TRBV12-3 or TRBV12-4 with TRBJ1-1; unclear D gene. Trimming removed 2 bases from V and 0 bases from J, with 13 bases in between. The CDR3 covers 16 residues. Written as DNA, the CDR3 is TGTGCCAGCAGTTTAAATTACGGGAATATGAACACTGAAGCTTTCTTT. Amino acids: CASSLNYGNMNTEAFF.

The chain uses TRBV11-2 and TRBJ2-3, with 8 bases identical to TRBD2. The CDR3 covers 15 residues. Germline V gives CDR1 SGHAT, CDR2 FQNNGV. V trimming: 5 bases; J trimming: 6 bases; junction bases outside the gene matches: 10. The CDR3 DNA reads TGTGCCAGCAGCCCGATAGCGGGGAGCCGGGATACGCAGTATTTT. Translated: CASSPIAGSRDTQYF.

This clonotype occurred a few times. The V and J genes are TRBV20-1 and TRBJ1-5, with a weak D call TRBD1 (6 bases). The CDR3 totals 14 residues. V gave up 6 bases and J gave up 6 bases, with 18 bases separating them. Per germline, CDR1 DFQATT and CDR2 SNEGSKA (reference sequence). CDR3 coding DNA: TGCAGTGCGGAAAAGGGGGGGAGAGGTCAGCCCCAGCATTTT. Amino acids: CSAEKGGRGQPQHF.

This clonotype turned up a few times. The rearrangement uses TRBV29-1 and TRBJ2-3; TRBD1 matches 9 bases. Germline V gene data show CDR1 as SQVTM and CDR2 as ANQGSEA. The CDR3 spans 14 residues. V gave up 7 bases and J gave up 0 bases; unmatched junction bases: 5. CDR3 loop: CSGGGQGSTDTQYF. DNA of the CDR3: TGCAGCGGGGGGGGACAGGGCAGCACAGATACGCAGTATTTT.

This clonotype was picked up a small number of times. This chain links TRBV29-1 with TRBJ2-1; the match to TRBD2 covers 13 bases. CDR3 length: 13 amino acids. CDR1 is SQVTM and CDR2 is ANQGSEA in the germline V gene. V shed 7 bases and J 7 bases; nucleotides not matched to a gene: 4. The CDR3 DNA reads as TGCAGCGCCGGGACTAGCGGGAAAAATGAGCAGTTCTTC. The encoded protein is CSAGTSGKNEQFF.

This clonotype was seen ten or more times. This chain connects TRBV5-1 to TRBJ2-1, with TRBD1 matching 12 bases. The CDR3 contains 15 residues. Trimming took 4 bases from V and 8 from J; bases not matched to a gene: 7. CDR1 is SGHRS and CDR2 is YFSETQ in the germline V gene. The CDR3 reads CASSITGQGADEQFF. In DNA form, the CDR3 reads TGCGCCAGCAGCATCACGGGACAGGGGGCGGATGAGCAGTTCTTC.

This rearrangement joins TRBV15 to TRBJ2-7, with D unclear. Germline V gene lookup returns CDR1 LNHNV and CDR2 YYDKDF (reference sequence). This CDR3 has 14 residues. With 0 bases removed from V and 4 bases from J, the gap between germline ends came to 10 bases. The CDR3 DNA follows: TGTGCCACCAGCAGAGATCTGGCAGCATACGAGCAGTACGTC. It is translated as CATSRDLAAYEQYV.

This clonotype was counted many times. The chain uses TRBV21-1 and TRBJ1-5. TRBV21-1 is labeled a pseudogene. This CDR3 is 15 amino acids long. CDR3 sequence (DNA): TGTGCCAGCCCCAAAGGGCCCAATAGCAATCAGCCCCAGCATTTT. This codes for CASPKGPNSNQPQHF.

In DNA, the CDR3 is TGCAGTGCTAGAGTCGTTTTGGGTGAAAAACTGTTTTTT. Amino acid sequence: CSARVVLGEKLFF. The chain uses TRBV20-1 and TRBJ1-4; no clear D. Germline V gene lookup returns CDR1 DFQATT and CDR2 SNEGSKA (reference sequence). CDR3 length: 13 amino acids. The V gene lost 1 base and the J gene lost 7 bases, with 10 bases spanning the gap.

This sequence joins TRBV15 and TRBJ1-4; TRBD1 matches 7 bases. V shed 1 base, J shed 5 bases, and the junction held 4 bases outside the gene matches. The germline V gene encodes CDR1 LNHNV and CDR2 YYDKDF (reference sequence). The CDR3 spans 15 residues. CDR3 in DNA: TGTGCCACCAGCAGAGGGGGGACAGAAAATGAAAAACTGTTTTTT. Its translation: CATSRGGTENEKLFF.